This T cell receptor beta chain was obtained from a study of shared clonotypes between healthy human individuals. The overall study: CD8 memory received one plate per donor, CD8 naive two, CD4 memory three and CD4 naive three. Regarding the study as a whole: Donors were few, which limited the genetic and exposure-history diversity represented.

The table came from immunoSEQ multiplex PCR; TCRdb's copy has only in-frame clones and leaves some out. The table includes about 690,000 clones, roughly 88% detected once. This CDR3 has 14 amino acids. Germline assignment: CDR1 SGDLS and CDR2 YYNGEE. V lost 3 bases and J 3 bases, leaving 13 bases between the germline ends. In regard to this clone: What it binds is unknown.

This receptor was taken from a man younger than 35 in good health. Some clones in this sample may be carry-over from other donors' samples. The sample consisted of memory CD8+ T cells from PBMCs. Subset defined: CD45RO+ cells pooled with CCR7-negative TemRA cells. The V and J genes are TRBV9 and TRBJ2-7; possibly TRBD2 for D (6 bases). The DNA for the CDR3 is TGTGCCAGCAGCGCTAGCGCAAGGGACTACGAGCAGTACTTC. It translates to CASSASARDYEQYF.